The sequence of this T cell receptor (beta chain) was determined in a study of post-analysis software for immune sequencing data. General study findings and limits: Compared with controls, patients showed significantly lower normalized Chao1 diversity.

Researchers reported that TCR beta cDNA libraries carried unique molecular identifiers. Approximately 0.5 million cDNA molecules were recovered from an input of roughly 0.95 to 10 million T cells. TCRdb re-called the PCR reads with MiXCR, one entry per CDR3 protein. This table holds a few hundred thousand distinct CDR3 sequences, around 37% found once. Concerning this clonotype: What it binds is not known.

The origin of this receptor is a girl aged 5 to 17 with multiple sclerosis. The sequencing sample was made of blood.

The CDR3 spells CASSLDTRSSGGSVTQYF. The CDR3 DNA sequence: TGTGCCAGCAGCTTAGATACAAGGTCCAGCGGGGGGTCTGTGACCCAGTACTTC. V is TRBV7-9 and J is TRBJ2-7, with 9 bases lining up with TRBD2. The closer fit of TRBJ2-5 to the DNA end suggests the J call may be wrong. Germline CDR1 reads SEHNR; CDR2 reads FQNEAQ (reference sequence). This CDR3 region has 18 residues.